This T cell receptor (beta chain) appears in the sequencing data of a study of blood T cell repertoires in COVID-19. Whole-study context: In each case, the material was cDNA or gDNA derived from T cells, B-cell-depleted T cells, or PBMCs.

This clone was seen a few times. In the source study's methods: Estimated nucleated cell counts came from reference gene primer amplification. Sequencing was performed with immunoSEQ multiplex PCR; in TCRdb, only in-frame clones are kept and a portion is missing. V, J and clone size are taken as reported in that table, and D and trimming were inferred from the DNA itself. The table lists some 180,000 clones, roughly four fifths of them singletons. The Seattle site enrolled patients during active infection and followed them longitudinally. Per the germline V gene, CDR1 is SGHRS and CDR2 is YFSETQ. V was clipped by 0 bases and J by 1 base; unmatched bases: 2. The CDR3 sequence is 15 residues long.

Sequencing was done on a sample of peripheral blood. V gene TRBV5-1 combines with J gene TRBJ2-5; 8 bases align to TRBD1. The receptor comes from a woman of 80 years or more with COVID-19, enrolled during active disease. The CDR3 loop is CASSLAGTGQETQYF. CDR3 bases: TGCGCCAGCAGCTTGGCGGGGACAGGCCAAGAGACCCAGTACTTC.